This T cell receptor (beta chain) emerged from a study of T-cell reconstitution after alpha-beta-depleted transplantation in children. CDR1 is KGHSH and CDR2 is LQKENI in the germline V gene. Between the trimmed V and J ends, which lost 3 bases and 0 bases, there was a span of 10 bases. This CDR3 comprises 15 residues. Findings and limits, study-wide: Elevated TCRbeta diversity at day 60 was traced, in some patients, to surviving recipient T cells and thymic progenitors. Several hundred expanded graft clones reportedly supplied alpha-beta T cells about two months after transplant.

The authors prepared the TCRbeta library with unique molecular identifiers. TCRdb independently ran MiXCR on the PCR reads; one entry per CDR3 protein. The repertoire includes roughly 310,000 distinct CDR3 sequences, approximately 23% of them detected once, and approximately 11% sits in the top ten. With respect to this clonotype: The target antigen is unknown.

Sequenced here: PBMCs, mostly from graft donor cells, sampled 180 days after TCRalphabeta/CD19-depleted stem cell transplant. The chain recombines TRBV18 with TRBJ2-3; D unclear. This sequence was found in a male patient under 18 who had a stem cell transplant for acute lymphoblastic leukemia, so the T cells may come from the graft donor. The CDR3 is CASSPQPFSTDTQYF. DNA of the CDR3: TGTGCCAGCTCACCGCAACCCTTTAGCACAGATACGCAGTATTTT.